Shown below are 18 T cell receptor beta chains from a single sample sequenced in a study of OX40 agonist ivuxolimab in advanced cancers. The library was made by the immunoSEQ multiplex PCR assay. TCRdb carries this immuneACCESS record with in-frame sequences only. Its versions omit some clonotypes, under half of them owing to an unresolved V gene in the studies checked, with the rest unexplained. The sample data list 55,000 to 60,000 clones, and roughly four fifths of these were observed just once. The ten top clones hold about 0.8% of the sample. The specimen was CD4+ or CD8+ T cells sorted from blood, collected in a trial of the OX40 agonist ivuxolimab. Receptors originate from an adult with an advanced solid tumor such as melanoma, head and neck, liver or kidney cancer.

As to this clone: Its ends do not fully match the called genes, so a read error is possible. V usage is TRBV11-3 and J usage is TRBJ2-2; the match to TRBD1 covers 7 bases. Germline CDR1 and CDR2: SGHNT and YENEEA. CDR3 length: 17 residues. The CDR3 region has the DNA TGTGCCAGCAGCGTAGATACAGGGGAAACGAACACCGGGGAGCTGTTTTTT. Residues: CASSVDTGETNTGELFF.

J is TRBJ1-5 and V is TRBV19; no clear D gene. This CDR3 has 13 amino acids. Germline-derived CDR1 and CDR2 are LNHDA and SQIVND (reference sequence). The V end was cut by 5 bases, the J end by 4 bases, with 9 bases between. CDR3 sequence (DNA): TGTGCCAGTAGTGAAGGAGCAAATCAGCCCCAGCATTTT. It codes for CASSEGANQPQHF.

The chain combines TRBV5-1 with TRBJ1-1, with 8 nucleotides matching TRBD1. Per the germline V gene, CDR1 is SGHRS and CDR2 is YFSETQ. V lost 3 bases and J lost 5; bases outside the gene matches: 6. The CDR3 spans 14 residues. In DNA form, the CDR3 reads TGCGCCAGCAGCTCCCAGGGGGCGCGTACTGAAGCTTTCTTT. Translated, it gives CASSSQGARTEAFF.

This clone was found many times. The rearrangement joins TRBV5-1 to TRBJ1-5, with D hard to call. This CDR3 is built from 15 residues. Per the germline V gene, CDR1 is SGHRS and CDR2 is YFSETQ. V lost 0 bases to trimming and J lost 6 bases, with 13 bases between them. The chain's CDR3 is CASSLDNSPSQPQHF. The DNA for the CDR3 is TGCGCCAGCAGCTTGGATAACAGCCCCTCTCAGCCCCAGCATTTT.

A few counts support this clone. The rearrangement links TRBV4-1 to TRBJ2-5, with D possibly matching TRBD1 (6 bases). Trimming took off 3 bases at V and 2 bases at J, with 19 bases between the two ends. Germline values: CDR1 MGHRA, CDR2 YSYEKL. This CDR3 region has 17 residues. CDR3 bases: TGCGCCAGCAGCCATCCTAAGGGGGTCACAGGGCAAGAGACCCAGTACTTC. The encoded protein is CASSHPKGVTGQETQYF.

The gene calls are TRBV19 and TRBJ2-1, with 10 bases identical to TRBD2. Per the germline V gene, CDR1 is LNHDA and CDR2 is SQIVND (reference sequence). Trimming removed 7 bases from V and 5 bases from J; junction bases left unmatched: 8. The length of the CDR3 is 15 residues. For the CDR3, the DNA is TGTGCCAGTACCCCCAGCGGGGGGGCTAACAATGAGCAGTTCTTC. The encoded protein is CASTPSGGANNEQFF.

The J gene is TRBJ1-3, the V gene TRBV6-5; D gene uncertain. This CDR3 is 12 amino acids long. The germline CDR1 and CDR2 sequences are MNHEY and SVGAGI. Trimming removed 6 bases at V and 5 bases at J, with 8 bases between. CDR3 nucleotides: TGTGCCAGCAGCCCCGCAAGAAACACCATATATTTT. Encoded protein: CASSPARNTIYF.

The CDR3, as DNA: TGTGCCAGCAGCCCCTACACCAACCTCTACAATGAGCAGTTCTTC. Its translation is CASSPYTNLYNEQFF. The chain is built from TRBV11-2 and TRBJ2-1; D not certain. In germline, CDR1 is SGHAT, CDR2 FQNNGV. Trimming left V 5 bases short and J 3 bases short, with 14 bases between. This CDR3 region has 15 residues. Drawing the rest from reference TRBV11-2 and TRBJ2-1, the complete variable domain is EAGVAQSPRYKIIEKRQSVAFWCNPISGHATLYWYQQILGQGPKLLIQFQNNGVVDDSQLPKDRFSAERLKGVDSTLKIQPAKLEDSAVYLCASSPYTNLYNEQFFGPGTRLTVL.

The genes are TRBV5-4 and TRBJ1-2; tentatively, D is TRBD1 (6 bases). V lost 4 bases and J lost 4, with 14 bases in between. CDR3 length equals 14 residues. Germline V CDR1 and CDR2: SGHNT, YYREEE (reference sequence). The CDR3 DNA reads as TGTGCCAGCAGCCCGGAGGGGGTGGTCTATGGCTACACCTTC. Translation: CASSPEGVVYGYTF. The full variable domain, in which reference TRBV5-4 and TRBJ1-2 provide the parts outside the CDR3, is ETGVTQSPTHLIKTRGQQVTLRCSSQSGHNTVSWYQQALGQGPQFIFQYYREEENGRGNFPPRFSGLQFPNYSSELNVNALELDDSALYLCASSPEGVVYGYTFGSGTRLTVV.

This clone was found once. The V gene is TRBV10-2, the J gene TRBJ2-7; the match to TRBD1 covers 8 bases. Trimming at V came to 10 bases and at J to 0 bases, leaving 8 bases not matched to a gene. Germline V lookup: CDR1 WSHSY, CDR2 SAAADI. The length of the CDR3 is 14 residues. The CDR3 bases are TGCGCCACCATCCGACAGGGGAGCTCCTACGAGCAGTACTTC. Its translation: CATIRQGSSYEQYF.

The V call is TRBV6-5, the J call TRBJ1-1; 7 bases align to TRBD1. CDR1 MNHEY and CDR2 SVGAGI come from the germline V gene. J lost 1 base, V lost 4 bases, and 9 bases had no gene match. The CDR3 totals 16 residues. This CDR3 reads CASSSPRQGGNTEAFF. CDR3 DNA: TGTGCCAGCAGTTCCCCCCGACAGGGCGGGAACACTGAAGCTTTCTTT.

The rearrangement joins TRBV7-7 to TRBJ2-3; D perhaps matches TRBD2 (6 bases). V lost 1 base and J lost 1, with 9 bases in between. Germline V lookup: CDR1 SSHAT, CDR2 FNYEAQ (reference sequence). This CDR3 has 15 amino acids. CDR3 sequence reads: CASSLGLGGTDTQYF. CDR3 nucleotides: TGTGCCAGCAGCTTAGGACTAGGGGGCACAGATACGCAGTATTTT. The entire variable domain, with the rest obtained from reference TRBV7-7 and TRBJ2-3, is as follows: GAGVSQSPRYKVTKRGQDVTLRCDPISSHATLYWYQQALGQGPEFLTYFNYEAQPDKSGLPSDRFSAERPEGSISTLTIQRTEQRDSAMYRCASSLGLGGTDTQYFGPGTRLTVL.

V is TRBV29-1 and J is TRBJ2-7, with D possibly matching TRBD2 (5 bases). This CDR3 spans 11 amino acids. Germline-derived CDR1 and CDR2 are SQVTM and ANQGSEA. The V end lost 6 bases, the J end lost 6 bases, and 12 bases lay between the germline ends. CDR3 coding DNA: TGCAGCGTCGACAAAGAGGGCGAGCAGTACTTC. Translation gives CSVDKEGEQYF.

This clone was observed a few times. The sample holds other DNA sequences that translate to the same CDR3. The chain joins TRBV5-1 to TRBJ1-5; D unresolved. Germline V CDR1 and CDR2: SGHRS, YFSETQ. CDR3 size: 14 residues. Trimming left V 0 bases short and J 1 base short, with 5 bases between. The CDR3 reads CASSLEGSNQPQHF. The CDR3 region has the DNA TGCGCCAGCAGCTTGGAAGGGAGCAATCAGCCCCAGCATTTT.

V and J are TRBV2 and TRBJ2-5; TRBD2 might be the D (6 bases). Germline V CDR1 and CDR2: SNHLY, FYNNEI. Trimming took 10 bases from V and 1 from J, leaving 16 bases between them. The CDR3 is 14 amino acids. The CDR3 is CATKEGRPQETQYF. The CDR3 region has the DNA TGTGCCACAAAAGAGGGGAGGCCCCAAGAGACCCAGTACTTC.

The chain links TRBV5-1 to TRBJ2-3; no clear D. Looked up from germline, CDR1 is SGHRS and CDR2 is YFSETQ. V was pared by 5 bases and J by 0 bases, with 7 bases between. The CDR3 is made up of 13 amino acids. The DNA of the CDR3 is TGCGCCAGCAGACCGACTAGCACAGATACGCAGTATTTT. Translated: CASRPTSTDTQYF.

This clone was picked up a small number of times. V gene TRBV4-1 combines with J gene TRBJ1-1; possibly TRBD1 for D (5 bases). Germline values: CDR1 MGHRA, CDR2 YSYEKL. The V gene lost 0 bases and the J gene lost 10 bases, with 12 bases spanning the gap. The CDR3 consists of 13 residues. In DNA form, the CDR3 reads TGCGCCAGCAGCCAAGACGGCAGGGTTAGAGCTTTCTTT. It translates to CASSQDGRVRAFF.

This sequence joins TRBV6-1 and TRBJ1-6, with 7 bases aligning to TRBD1. The CDR3 has 14 amino acids. Trimming at V came to 6 bases and at J to 8 bases, leaving 7 bases not matched to a gene. From germline, CDR1 is MNHNS and CDR2 SASEGT. CDR3 amino acids: CASRLTGVHSPLHF. The CDR3 DNA is TGTGCCAGCAGACTAACAGGGGTTCATTCACCCCTCCACTTT.